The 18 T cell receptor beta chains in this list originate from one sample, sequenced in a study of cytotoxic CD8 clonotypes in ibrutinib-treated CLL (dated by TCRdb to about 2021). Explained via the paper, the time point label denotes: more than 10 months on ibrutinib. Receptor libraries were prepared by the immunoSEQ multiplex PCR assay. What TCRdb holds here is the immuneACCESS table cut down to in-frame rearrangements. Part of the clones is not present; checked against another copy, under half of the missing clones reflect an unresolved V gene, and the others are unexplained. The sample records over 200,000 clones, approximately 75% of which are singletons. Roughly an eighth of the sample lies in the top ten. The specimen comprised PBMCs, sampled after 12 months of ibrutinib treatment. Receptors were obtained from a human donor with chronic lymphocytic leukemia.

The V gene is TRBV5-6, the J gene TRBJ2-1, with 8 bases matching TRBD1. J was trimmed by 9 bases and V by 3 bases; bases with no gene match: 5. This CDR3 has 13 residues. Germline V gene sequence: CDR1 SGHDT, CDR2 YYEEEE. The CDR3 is CASSYDRGGEQFF. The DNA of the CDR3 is TGTGCCAGCAGCTACGACAGGGGTGGTGAGCAGTTCTTC.

CDR3 residues: CASSYGGFGYTF. The CDR3 DNA reads as TGTGCCAGCAGTTACGGGGGATTTGGCTACACCTTC. The chain carries TRBV6-6 and TRBJ1-2, with D perhaps TRBD1 (5 bases). Germline V gene lookup returns CDR1 MNHNY and CDR2 SVGAGI (reference sequence). V lost 2 bases to trimming and J lost 7 bases, with 8 bases between them. The CDR3 sequence is 12 residues long.

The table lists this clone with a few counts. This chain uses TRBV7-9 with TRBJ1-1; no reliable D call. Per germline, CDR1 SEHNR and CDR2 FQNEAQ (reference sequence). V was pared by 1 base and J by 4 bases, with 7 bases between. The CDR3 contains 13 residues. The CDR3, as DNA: TGTGCCAGCAGCTTAGAAGTTGGCACTGAAGCTTTCTTT. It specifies CASSLEVGTEAFF.

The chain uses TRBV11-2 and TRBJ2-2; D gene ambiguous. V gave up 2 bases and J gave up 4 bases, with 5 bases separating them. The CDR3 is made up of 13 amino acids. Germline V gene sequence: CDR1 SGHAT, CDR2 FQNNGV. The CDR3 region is CASSLLVTGELFF. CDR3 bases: TGTGCCAGCAGCTTACTAGTCACCGGGGAGCTGTTTTTT.

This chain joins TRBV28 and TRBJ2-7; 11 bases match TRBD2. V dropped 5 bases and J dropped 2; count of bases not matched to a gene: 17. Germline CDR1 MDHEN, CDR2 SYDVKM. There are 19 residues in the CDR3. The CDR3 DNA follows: TGTGCCAGCAGTGGAGAGGGGACTAGCGGACCCTTTGACCCCTACGAGCAGTACTTC. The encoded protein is CASSGEGTSGPFDPYEQYF.

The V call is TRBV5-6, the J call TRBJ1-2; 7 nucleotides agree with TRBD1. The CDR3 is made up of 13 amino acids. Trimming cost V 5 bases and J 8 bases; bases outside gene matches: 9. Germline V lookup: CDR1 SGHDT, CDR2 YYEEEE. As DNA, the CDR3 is TGTGCCAGCAGGGGGACAGATGATAGGGGCTACACCTTC. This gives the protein CASRGTDDRGYTF.

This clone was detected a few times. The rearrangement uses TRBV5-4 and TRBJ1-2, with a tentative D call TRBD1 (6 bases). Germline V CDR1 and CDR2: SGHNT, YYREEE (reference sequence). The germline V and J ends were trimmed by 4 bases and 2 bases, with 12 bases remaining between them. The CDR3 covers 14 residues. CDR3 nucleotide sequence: TGTGCCAGCAGCCAAGGAGGGGGAAACTATGGCTACACCTTC. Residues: CASSQGGGNYGYTF.

The CDR3 loop reads CASSSPGQGIYGYTF. CDR3 DNA sequence: TGTGCCAGCAGCTCCCCCGGACAGGGTATCTATGGCTACACCTTC. This sequence joins TRBV11-2 and TRBJ1-2; 8 bases are a match to TRBD1. CDR1 is SGHAT and CDR2 is FQNNGV in the germline V gene. The CDR3 extends over 15 amino acids. After removal of 4 bases from V and 4 bases from J, the junction contained 8 bases not matched to a gene.

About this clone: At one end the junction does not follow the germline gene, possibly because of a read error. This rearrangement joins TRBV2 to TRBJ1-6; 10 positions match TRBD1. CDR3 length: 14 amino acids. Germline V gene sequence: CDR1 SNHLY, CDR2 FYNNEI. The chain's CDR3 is CATSTGGRNSTLHF. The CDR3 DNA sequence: TGTGCCACCTCGACAGGGGGCAGGAATTCAACCCTCCACTTT.

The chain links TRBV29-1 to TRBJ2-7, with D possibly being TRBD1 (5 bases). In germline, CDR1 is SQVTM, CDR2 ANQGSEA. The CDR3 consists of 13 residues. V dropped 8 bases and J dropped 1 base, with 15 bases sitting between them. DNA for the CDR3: TGCAGCATCCGAGACAGCAGATCCTACGAGCAGTACTTC. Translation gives CSIRDSRSYEQYF.

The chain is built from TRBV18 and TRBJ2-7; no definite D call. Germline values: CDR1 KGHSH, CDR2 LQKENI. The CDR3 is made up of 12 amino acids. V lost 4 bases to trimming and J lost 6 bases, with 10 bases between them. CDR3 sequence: CASSLGASEQYF. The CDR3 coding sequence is TGTGCCAGCTCACTCGGCGCGTCCGAGCAGTACTTC.

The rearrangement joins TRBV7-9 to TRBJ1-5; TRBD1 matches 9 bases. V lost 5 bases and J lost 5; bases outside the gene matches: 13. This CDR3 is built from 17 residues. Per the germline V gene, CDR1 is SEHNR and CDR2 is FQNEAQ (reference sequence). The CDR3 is CASSPGQGSLADQPQHF. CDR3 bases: TGTGCCAGCAGCCCAGGACAGGGGAGCCTTGCGGATCAGCCCCAGCATTTT.

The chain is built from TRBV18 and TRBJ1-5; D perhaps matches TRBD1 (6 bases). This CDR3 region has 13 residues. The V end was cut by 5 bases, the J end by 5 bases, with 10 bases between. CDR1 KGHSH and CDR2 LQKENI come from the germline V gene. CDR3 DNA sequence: TGTGCCAGCTCAGGGGACAACTATCAGCCCCAGCATTTT. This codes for CASSGDNYQPQHF.

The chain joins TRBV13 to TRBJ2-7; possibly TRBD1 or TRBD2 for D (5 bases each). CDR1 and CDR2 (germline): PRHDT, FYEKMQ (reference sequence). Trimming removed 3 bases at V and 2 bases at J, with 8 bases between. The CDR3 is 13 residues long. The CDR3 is CASSLGVAYEQYF. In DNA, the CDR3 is TGTGCCAGCAGCTTGGGGGTCGCCTACGAGCAGTACTTC.

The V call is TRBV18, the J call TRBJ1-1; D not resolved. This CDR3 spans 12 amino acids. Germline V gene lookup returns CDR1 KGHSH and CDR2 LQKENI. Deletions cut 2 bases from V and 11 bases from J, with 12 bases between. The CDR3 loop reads CASSPDGLWAFF. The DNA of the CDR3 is TGTGCCAGCTCACCAGACGGTTTATGGGCTTTCTTT.

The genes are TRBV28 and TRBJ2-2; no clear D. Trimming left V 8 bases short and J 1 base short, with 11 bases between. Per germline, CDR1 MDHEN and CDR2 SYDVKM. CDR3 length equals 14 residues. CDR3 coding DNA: TGTGCCAGCGTCCCGACGGGGAACACCGGGGAGCTGTTTTTT. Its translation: CASVPTGNTGELFF.

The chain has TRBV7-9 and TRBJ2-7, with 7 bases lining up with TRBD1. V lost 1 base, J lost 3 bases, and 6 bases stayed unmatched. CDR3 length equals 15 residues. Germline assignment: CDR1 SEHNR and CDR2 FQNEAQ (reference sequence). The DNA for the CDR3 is TGTGCCAGCAGCTTAGAGGGGGCAGGAGACTACGAGCAGTACTTC. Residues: CASSLEGAGDYEQYF.

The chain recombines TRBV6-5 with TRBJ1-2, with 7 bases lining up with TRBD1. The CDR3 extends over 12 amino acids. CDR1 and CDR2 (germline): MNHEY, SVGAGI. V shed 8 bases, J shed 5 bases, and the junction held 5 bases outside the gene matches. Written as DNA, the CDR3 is TGTGCCAGCGCGGGACAGAATTATGGCTACACCTTC. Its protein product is CASAGQNYGYTF.